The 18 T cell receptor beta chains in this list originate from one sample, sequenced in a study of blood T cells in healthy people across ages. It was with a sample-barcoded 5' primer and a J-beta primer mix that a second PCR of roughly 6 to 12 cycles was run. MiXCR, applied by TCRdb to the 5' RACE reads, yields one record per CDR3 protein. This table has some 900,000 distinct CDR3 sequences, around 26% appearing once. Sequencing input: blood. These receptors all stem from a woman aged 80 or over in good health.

The CDR3 sequence is CASSPGPGGYYEQYF. The CDR3 DNA sequence: TGCGCCAGCAGCCCGGGCCCTGGAGGGTACTACGAGCAGTACTTC. The V and J genes are TRBV4-1 and TRBJ2-7; a possible D gene is TRBD2 (6 bases). V dropped 4 bases and J dropped 3 bases, with 16 bases sitting between them. The CDR3 loop spans 15 amino acids. Germline loops: CDR1 MGHRA, CDR2 YSYEKL.

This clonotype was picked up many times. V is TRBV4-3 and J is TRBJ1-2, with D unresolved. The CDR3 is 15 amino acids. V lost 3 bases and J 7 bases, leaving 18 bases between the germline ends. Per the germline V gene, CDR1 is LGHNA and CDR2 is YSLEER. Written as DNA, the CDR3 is TGCGCCAGCAGCCAGGCTGGAAGGGTCTCCAGTGGCTACACCTTC. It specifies CASSQAGRVSSGYTF.

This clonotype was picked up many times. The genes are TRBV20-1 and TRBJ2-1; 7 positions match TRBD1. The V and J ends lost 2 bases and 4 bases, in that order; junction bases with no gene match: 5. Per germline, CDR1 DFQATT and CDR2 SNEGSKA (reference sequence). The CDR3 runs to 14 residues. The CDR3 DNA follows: TGCAGTGCTAGACGGGACAGTATATACAATGAGCAGTTCTTC. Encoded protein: CSARRDSIYNEQFF.

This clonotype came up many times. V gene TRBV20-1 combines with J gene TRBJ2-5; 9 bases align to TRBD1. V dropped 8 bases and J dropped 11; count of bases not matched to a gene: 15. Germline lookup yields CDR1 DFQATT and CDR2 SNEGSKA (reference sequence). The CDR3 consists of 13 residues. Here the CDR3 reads CSPEGTGRGEQYF. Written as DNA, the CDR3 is TGCAGTCCAGAGGGGACAGGGAGGGGGGAGCAGTACTTC.

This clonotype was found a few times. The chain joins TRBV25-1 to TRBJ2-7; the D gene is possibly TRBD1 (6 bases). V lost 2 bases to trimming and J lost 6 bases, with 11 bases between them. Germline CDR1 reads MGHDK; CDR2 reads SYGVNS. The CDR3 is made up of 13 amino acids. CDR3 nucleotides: TGTGCCAGCAGTGAAGCAGGGGTGAGCGAGCAGTACTTC. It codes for CASSEAGVSEQYF.

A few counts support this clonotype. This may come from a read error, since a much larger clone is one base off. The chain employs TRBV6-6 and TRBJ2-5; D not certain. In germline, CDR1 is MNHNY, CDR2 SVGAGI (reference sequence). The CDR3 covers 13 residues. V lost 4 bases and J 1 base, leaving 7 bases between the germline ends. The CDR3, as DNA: TGTGCCAGCAGTTCATCAGGCCAAGAGACCCAGTACTTC. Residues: CASSSSGQETQYF.

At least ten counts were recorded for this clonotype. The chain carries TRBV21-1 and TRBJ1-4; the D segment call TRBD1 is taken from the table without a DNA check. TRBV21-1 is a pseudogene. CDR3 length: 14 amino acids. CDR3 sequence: CASSPPAINEKLFF. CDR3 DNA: TGTGCCAGCTCCCCCCCTGCGATTAATGAAAAACTGTTTTTT.

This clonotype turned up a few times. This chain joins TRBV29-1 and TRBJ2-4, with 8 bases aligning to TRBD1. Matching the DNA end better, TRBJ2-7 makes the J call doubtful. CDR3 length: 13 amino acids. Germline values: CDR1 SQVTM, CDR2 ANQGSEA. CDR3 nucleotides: TGCAGCGTTGTTGGACAGGGATGGGACGAGCAGTACTTC. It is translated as CSVVGQGWDEQYF.

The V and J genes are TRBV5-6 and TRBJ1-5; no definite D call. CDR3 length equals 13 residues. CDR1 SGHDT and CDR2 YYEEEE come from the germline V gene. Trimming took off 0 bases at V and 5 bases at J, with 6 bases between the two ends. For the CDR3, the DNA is TGTGCCAGCAGCTTGGGGGTGGATCAGCCCCAGCATTTT. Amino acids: CASSLGVDQPQHF.

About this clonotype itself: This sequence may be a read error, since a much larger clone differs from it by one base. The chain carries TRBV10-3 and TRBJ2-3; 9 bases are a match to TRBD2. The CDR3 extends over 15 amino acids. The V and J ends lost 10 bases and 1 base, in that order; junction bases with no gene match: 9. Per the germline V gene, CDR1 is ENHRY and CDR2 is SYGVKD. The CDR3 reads CATSSSSGGTDTQYF. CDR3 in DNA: TGTGCCACGTCGTCTTCTAGCGGGGGCACAGATACGCAGTATTTT.

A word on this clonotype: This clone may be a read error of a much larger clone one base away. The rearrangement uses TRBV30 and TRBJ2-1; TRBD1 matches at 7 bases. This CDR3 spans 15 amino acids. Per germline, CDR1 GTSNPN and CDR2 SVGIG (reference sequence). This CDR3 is CAWSPGQRNYDEQFF. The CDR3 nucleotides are TGTGCCTGGAGCCCGGGACAGCGAAACTACGATGAGCAGTTCTTC.

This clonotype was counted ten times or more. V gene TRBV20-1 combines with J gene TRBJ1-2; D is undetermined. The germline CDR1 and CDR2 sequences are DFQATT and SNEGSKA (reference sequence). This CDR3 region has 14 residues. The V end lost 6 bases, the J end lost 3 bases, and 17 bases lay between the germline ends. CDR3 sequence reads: CSAGSGSPDYGYTF. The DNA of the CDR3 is TGCAGTGCCGGCAGCGGCTCTCCAGACTATGGCTACACCTTC.

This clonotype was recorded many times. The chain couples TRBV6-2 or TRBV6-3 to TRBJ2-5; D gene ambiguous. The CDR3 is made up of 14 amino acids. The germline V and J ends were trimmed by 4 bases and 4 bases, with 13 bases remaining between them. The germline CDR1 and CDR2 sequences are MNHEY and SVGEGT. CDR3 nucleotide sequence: TGTGCCAGCAGTTCATTACTGGGTCCAGAGACCCAGTACTTC. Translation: CASSSLLGPETQYF.

CDR3 sequence reads: CASSVLRGETQYF. The CDR3 DNA is TGTGCCAGCAGTGTCTTGAGGGGGGAGACCCAGTACTTC. The chain has TRBV6-1 and TRBJ2-5; possibly TRBD1 for D (6 bases). This CDR3 comprises 13 residues. Trimming shortened V by 4 bases and J by 5 bases, and 11 bases separated the two germline ends. In germline, CDR1 is MNHNS, CDR2 SASEGT.

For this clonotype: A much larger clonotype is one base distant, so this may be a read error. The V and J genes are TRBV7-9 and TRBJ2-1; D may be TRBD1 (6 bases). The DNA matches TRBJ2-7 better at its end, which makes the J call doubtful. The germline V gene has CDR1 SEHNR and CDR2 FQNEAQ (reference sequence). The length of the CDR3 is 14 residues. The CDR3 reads CASRQGSSYNEQYF. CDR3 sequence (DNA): TGTGCCAGCAGACAGGGAAGCTCCTACAATGAGCAGTACTTC.

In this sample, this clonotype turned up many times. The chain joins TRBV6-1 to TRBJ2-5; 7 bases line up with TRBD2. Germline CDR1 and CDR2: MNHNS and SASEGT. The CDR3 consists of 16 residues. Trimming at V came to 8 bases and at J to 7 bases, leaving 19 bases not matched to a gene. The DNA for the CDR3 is TGTGCCAGCGAAATTTCCCCGGCTAGCGGTCGAGGGACCCAGTACTTC. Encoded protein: CASEISPASGRGTQYF.

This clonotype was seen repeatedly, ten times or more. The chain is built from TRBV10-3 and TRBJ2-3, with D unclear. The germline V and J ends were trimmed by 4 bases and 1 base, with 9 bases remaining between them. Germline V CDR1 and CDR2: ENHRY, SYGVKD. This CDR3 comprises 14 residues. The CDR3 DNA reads TGTGCCATCAGTGGTGCAGATCGCACAGATACGCAGTATTTT. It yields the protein CAISGADRTDTQYF.

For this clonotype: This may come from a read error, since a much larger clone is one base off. The CDR3 region has the DNA TGTGCCAGCAGCAACCGGGACAACTCCTACGAGCAGTACTTC. Translation: CASSNRDNSYEQYF. The chain uses TRBV7-2 and TRBJ2-7, with D maybe TRBD1 (6 bases). The germline V gene has CDR1 SGHTA and CDR2 FQGNSA. This CDR3 is 14 amino acids long. V was trimmed by 5 bases and J by 0 bases, leaving 11 bases between them. Combining the CDR3 with reference TRBV7-2 and TRBJ2-7 gives the whole variable domain GAGVSQSPSNKVTEKGKDVELRCDPISGHTALYWYRQSLGQGLEFLIYFQGNSAPDKSGLPSDRFSAERTGGSVSTLTIQRTQQEDSAVYLCASSNRDNSYEQYFGPGTRLTVT.